The 2 T cell receptor beta chains below were found in one sample sequenced in a study of shared clonotypes between healthy human individuals. TCRdb keeps only in-frame clones here, not all; method: immunoSEQ multiplex PCR. The sample includes nearly 1 million clones, more than 75% of them seen just once. The sequenced material came from memory CD4+ T cells sorted from blood. The subset denotes: CD45RA-negative fraction. The receptors shown here come from a man aged 18 to 29 in good health.

This chain links TRBV25-1 with TRBJ2-3, with D possibly being TRBD2 (5 bases). Trimming shortened V by 2 bases and J by 5 bases, and 14 bases separated the two germline ends. Germline lookup yields CDR1 MGHDK and CDR2 SYGVNS. The CDR3 length is 15 residues. This CDR3 reads CASSEAGGPRDTQYF. CDR3 coding DNA: TGTGCCAGCAGTGAAGCGGGCGGCCCTAGAGATACGCAGTATTTT.

The chain has TRBV7-9 and TRBJ2-7; weak D call: TRBD1 (6 bases). Germline CDR1 SEHNR, CDR2 FQNEAQ (reference sequence). V lost 1 base and J lost 6, with 13 bases in between. CDR3 length: 14 amino acids. The CDR3 DNA follows: TGTGCCAGCAGCTTAGGTAGGGGGAGTTTCGAGCAGTACTTC. Amino acids: CASSLGRGSFEQYF.